Presented here are 14 T cell receptor beta chains from one specimen sequenced in a study of beta chain features in type 1 diabetes (dated by TCRdb to between 2018 and 2020). Libraries were prepared through the immunoSEQ multiplex PCR assay. The High Capacity cDNA Reverse Transcription Kit was used to reverse transcribe all of the isolated RNA, meaning that expressed TCRB transcripts were what got sequenced. TCRdb stores this immuneACCESS table with in-frame sequences only. Part of the clones is absent; in the studies checked, under half of the shortfall reflects unresolved V genes, and no reason is known for the rest. For this sample there are 300,000 to 400,000 clones; over 10% appear just once. More than 0.015% of the sample lies in the top ten. Sequencing was performed on naive CD4+ T cells from blood. This sample's cell subset or site label indicates: true naive CD4+ T cells. Receptors originate from a man younger than 35 in good health.

This clone was seen more than once but under ten times. This chain connects TRBV4-2 to TRBJ2-1; TRBD2 matches at 10 bases. From germline, CDR1 is LGHNA and CDR2 YNFKEQ. The CDR3 length is 16 residues. The junction had 7 bases not matched to a gene; V was cut back by 1 base and J by 7 bases. The CDR3 DNA reads as TGTGCCAGCAGCCAAGTTCTAGCGGGGGTTACAAATGAGCAGTTCTTC. Residues: CASSQVLAGVTNEQFF.

The chain recombines TRBV5-1 with TRBJ1-4; TRBD1 is a possible D gene (6 bases). Trimming left V 0 bases short and J 6 bases short, with 12 bases between. From germline, CDR1 is SGHRS and CDR2 YFSETQ. The CDR3 extends over 15 amino acids. CDR3 sequence reads: CASSLGTGRYEKLFF. CDR3 sequence (DNA): TGCGCCAGCAGCTTGGGCACAGGGAGATATGAAAAACTGTTTTTT.

This clone showed up just a few times. The rearrangement links TRBV5-1 to TRBJ2-7; maybe TRBD1 (6 bases). CDR1 SGHRS and CDR2 YFSETQ come from the germline V gene. Trimming removed 4 bases at V and 2 bases at J, with 16 bases between. This CDR3 comprises 15 residues. The CDR3 DNA sequence: TGCGCCAGCAGCCCCGGCACAGGGCCGGCCTACGAGCAGTACTTC. Its translation is CASSPGTGPAYEQYF.

This clone has a handful of counts. This sequence joins TRBV5-4 and TRBJ2-6; D is possibly TRBD1 (6 bases). V lost 3 bases to trimming and J lost 0 bases, with 13 bases between them. CDR1 and CDR2 from the germline V gene are SGHNT and YYREEE (reference sequence). The CDR3 is 17 amino acids. The CDR3 nucleotides are TGTGCCAGCAGCTCGGGACAAACAAGCTCTGGGGCCAACGTCCTGACTTTC. It encodes CASSSGQTSSGANVLTF. The full variable domain, with the rest looked up from reference TRBV5-4 and TRBJ2-6, is ETGVTQSPTHLIKTRGQQVTLRCSSQSGHNTVSWYQQALGQGPQFIFQYYREEENGRGNFPPRFSGLQFPNYSSELNVNALELDDSALYLCASSSGQTSSGANVLTFGAGSRLTVL.

This chain uses TRBV7-2 with TRBJ2-2; weak D call: TRBD1 (6 bases). Germline V gives CDR1 SGHTA, CDR2 FQGNSA. The CDR3 is made up of 15 amino acids. The V gene lost 4 bases and the J gene lost 2 bases, with 11 bases spanning the gap. In DNA form, the CDR3 reads TGTGCCAGCAGCTCACCGGGACACAACACCGGGGAGCTGTTTTTT. Translation: CASSSPGHNTGELFF.

The table lists this clone with a few counts. Distinct nucleotide sequences in the sample also encode this CDR3. V usage is TRBV28 and J usage is TRBJ1-2; weak D call: TRBD1 (6 bases). This CDR3 has 13 residues. Germline V gene data show CDR1 as MDHEN and CDR2 as SYDVKM. The germline V and J ends were trimmed by 2 bases and 2 bases, with 6 bases remaining between them. The CDR3 here is CASSLQGNYGYTF. CDR3 DNA sequence: TGTGCCAGCAGTTTACAGGGGAACTATGGCTACACCTTC.

This clone was recorded a few times. The genes are TRBV9 and TRBJ1-1, with a weak D call TRBD1 (5 bases). This CDR3 comprises 17 residues. The germline V gene encodes CDR1 SGDLS and CDR2 YYNGEE. The V end was cut by 0 bases, the J end by 4 bases, with 19 bases between. The CDR3 bases are TGTGCCAGCAGCGTAGCTCGGGGGAAGGGTAGGCGCACTGAAGCTTTCTTT. Its translation: CASSVARGKGRRTEAFF.

Only a few counts were recorded for this clone. V is TRBV28 and J is TRBJ1-1; no clear D. The CDR3 consists of 14 residues. V lost 6 bases, J lost 1 base, and 12 bases lay in between. Germline lookup yields CDR1 MDHEN and CDR2 SYDVKM. In DNA, the CDR3 is TGTGCCAGCAGCAGTAGGAGGCCGAACACTGAAGCTTTCTTT. Its translation is CASSSRRPNTEAFF.

The gene calls are TRBV7-2 and TRBJ2-5, with a possible D match to TRBD2 (6 bases). Trimming cost V 0 bases and J 5 bases, with 10 bases left between them. In germline, CDR1 is SGHTA, CDR2 FQGNSA. CDR3 size: 14 residues. The CDR3 DNA reads as TGTGCCAGCAGCTTAGCAGGAGGGGATGAGACCCAGTACTTC. Protein: CASSLAGGDETQYF.

A few counts support this clone. The chain joins TRBV7-2 to TRBJ2-7, with 9 bases aligning to TRBD2. The trim removed 5 bases at V and 5 bases at J, leaving 10 bases unmatched. This CDR3 spans 15 amino acids. Germline lookup yields CDR1 SGHTA and CDR2 FQGNSA. CDR3 sequence (DNA): TGTGCCAGCAGCCGCGGGAGGGGCCCTAGGGACGAGCAGTACTTC. Translated: CASSRGRGPRDEQYF.

The V call is TRBV18, the J call TRBJ2-4; 9 bases map to TRBD2. The germline V gene has CDR1 KGHSH and CDR2 LQKENI. The CDR3 totals 15 residues. Trimming cost V 0 bases and J 8 bases; bases outside gene matches: 5. CDR3 sequence reads: CASSPPSGSEYIQYF. The CDR3 DNA follows: TGTGCCAGCTCACCACCTAGCGGGAGTGAGTACATTCAGTACTTC. Looking up the rest from reference TRBV18 and TRBJ2-4 gives the full variable domain: NAGVMQNPRHLVRRRGQEARLRCSPMKGHSHVYWYRQLPEEGLKFMVYLQKENIIDESGMPKERFSAEFPKEGPSILRIQQVVRGDSAAYFCASSPPSGSEYIQYFGAGTRLSVL.

This clone showed up just a few times. This sequence joins TRBV7-9 and TRBJ1-5; weak D call: TRBD1 (5 bases). Trimming shortened V by 4 bases and J by 7 bases, and 14 bases separated the two germline ends. From germline, CDR1 is SEHNR and CDR2 FQNEAQ (reference sequence). The CDR3 is made up of 14 amino acids. CDR3 in amino acids: CASSYPGTGQPQHF. CDR3 nucleotide sequence: TGTGCCAGCAGCTATCCCGGGACTGGGCAGCCCCAGCATTTT.

This clone showed up just a few times. J is TRBJ2-1 and V is TRBV12-5; 8 nucleotides agree with TRBD1. This CDR3 has 17 amino acids. Per the germline V gene, CDR1 is LGHNT and CDR2 is FRNRAP. V was pared by 1 base and J by 1 base, with 6 bases of the junction left unmatched. The CDR3 DNA reads as TGTGCTAGTGGTTTGGCGAGACAGGGGTGGTCCTACAATGAGCAGTTCTTC. Amino acid sequence: CASGLARQGWSYNEQFF.

The chain recombines TRBV20-1 with TRBJ1-5; D gene uncertain. This CDR3 is 11 amino acids long. Deletions cut 4 bases from V and 5 bases from J, with 6 bases between. CDR1 DFQATT and CDR2 SNEGSKA come from the germline V gene (reference sequence). The CDR3, as DNA: TGCAGTGCTAACAGAGATCAGCCCCAGCATTTT. Translation gives CSANRDQPQHF.